The entry that follows covers one T cell receptor beta chain sequence. What it binds is not known. The CDR3 loop spans 15 amino acids. Germline V lookup: CDR1 SGDLS, CDR2 YYNGEE. V shed 2 bases and J 0 bases; nucleotides not matched to a gene: 1. Repertoires were generated with immunoSEQ multiplex PCR, while TCRdb's copy carries only in-frame clones and drops some. The profile shows tens of thousands of clones, 70% to 90% of them singletons. The sample belongs to a study of vaccination effects on CD4 cells after COVID-19. Study-level findings and limits: Infection-derived and vaccine-derived clones contracted markedly late after vaccination.

Antigen-specific CD4+ T cells were expanded (with viral peptide pools) by the ViraFEST assay ahead of sequencing. Isolation of CD4+ T cells took place after approximately 10 days of culture. Two doses of BNT162b2 or mRNA-1273 vaccine were administered to participants. The rearrangement links TRBV9 to TRBJ2-3; 9 bases match TRBD2. The origin of this receptor is a human donor who received a COVID-19 vaccine. The sequencing used CD4+ T cells from PBMCs cultured with HCoV-229E spike peptides, collected after COVID-19 vaccination. The CDR3 loop is CASSVLAGSTDTQYF. In DNA, the CDR3 is TGTGCCAGCAGCGTTCTAGCGGGGAGCACAGATACGCAGTATTTT.